The next 13 T cell receptor beta chains were all read from a single sample in a study of monozygotic twins with inflammatory bowel disease (dated by TCRdb to between 2019 and 2020). The library was generated by 5' RACE. The sequencer listed for this sample is Illumina HiSeq 2500. With the reads reprocessed by TCRdb, a single entry stands for each CDR3 protein sequence and no DNA is reported. The sample's own table lists over 110,000 distinct CDR3 sequences. The top ten clonotypes cover roughly 2.5% of the sample. Source material: blood. All receptors come from a human donor with ulcerative colitis or Crohn's disease, or a healthy co-twin of an affected twin (not recorded which).

The rearrangement uses TRBV24-1 and TRBJ2-1; the TCRdb D gene call, TRBD1, has no DNA to confirm it. Germline values: CDR1 KGHDR, CDR2 SFDVKD. This CDR3 comprises 15 residues. This chain's CDR3 is CATSHSGGAYNEQFF.

The J gene is TRBJ2-7, the V gene TRBV29-1; TCRdb calls TRBD1, which cannot be checked without DNA. Germline lookup yields CDR1 SQVTM and CDR2 ANQGSEA. The CDR3 length is 15 residues. CDR3 sequence reads: CSVAGQSVPTYEQYF.

The genes are TRBV10-3 and TRBJ1-5; lacking DNA, the TRBD1 call made by TCRdb goes unchecked. The CDR3 length is 16 residues. Germline loops: CDR1 ENHRY, CDR2 SYGVKD. The CDR3 protein is CAISGGQGAVNQPQHF.

The CDR3 loop reads CASSYSGGPYNEQFF. The chain has TRBV6-5 and TRBJ2-1; TCRdb's D gene call, TRBD1, goes unchecked for lack of DNA. CDR3 length: 15 amino acids. Looked up from germline, CDR1 is MNHEY and CDR2 is SVGAGI.

The J gene is TRBJ1-4, the V gene TRBV9; TCRdb returns TRBD1, unconfirmable since there is no DNA. The CDR3 has 16 residues. The germline V gene has CDR1 SGDLS and CDR2 YYNGEE. The CDR3 sequence is CASSVAPGQGNEKLFF.

The chain joins TRBV6-4 to TRBJ2-1; the D call of TRBD2 rests on TCRdb alone, since no DNA is present to check it. The CDR3 consists of 14 residues. Germline-derived CDR1 and CDR2 are MRHNA and SNTAGT. The CDR3 sequence is CASTRLAGGLEQFF.

This chain links TRBV7-2 with TRBJ2-7; TCRdb picks TRBD2, but there is no DNA to check that call. This CDR3 contains 14 residues. CDR1 and CDR2 (germline): SGHTA, FQGNSA. This CDR3 is CASGTSGGSYEQYF.

The gene calls are TRBV18 and TRBJ1-2; TCRdb proposes TRBD1, but this gene call is untestable without DNA. Germline lookup yields CDR1 KGHSH and CDR2 LQKENI. The CDR3 length is 14 residues. The chain's CDR3 is CASSPSGQDYGYTF.

This chain links TRBV7-9 with TRBJ2-7; TCRdb's D call, TRBD1, is unchecked because there is no DNA. Germline V gene data show CDR1 as SEHNR and CDR2 as FQNEAQ (reference sequence). The CDR3 has 14 amino acids. The CDR3: CASSYYRGGYEQYF. The full variable domain, completed using reference TRBV7-9 and TRBJ2-7, is DTGVSQNPRHKITKRGQNVTFRCDPISEHNRLYWYRQTLGQGPEFLTYFQNEAQLEKSRLLSDRFSAERPKGSFSTLEIQRTEQGDSAMYLCASSYYRGGYEQYFGPGTRLTVT.

The chain uses TRBV11-2 and TRBJ1-5. This CDR3 region has 19 residues. CDR1 SGHAT and CDR2 FQNNGV come from the germline V gene. The CDR3 loop is CASSSWVQQAGRSNQPQHF.

The rearrangement uses TRBV15 and TRBJ1-2; checking the TCRdb D call of TRBD1 is not possible without DNA. The CDR3 spans 18 residues. Germline assignment: CDR1 LNHNV and CDR2 YYDKDF (reference sequence). The CDR3 sequence is CATSRAPGRIITNYGYTF. The complete variable domain, with remaining parts taken from reference TRBV15 and TRBJ1-2, reads DAMVIQNPRYQVTQFGKPVTLSCSQTLNHNVMYWYQQKSSQAPKLLFHYYDKDFNNEADTPDNFQSRRPNTSFCFLDIRSPGLGDTAMYLCATSRAPGRIITNYGYTFGSGTRLTVV.

The V gene is TRBV5-1, the J gene TRBJ2-7. This CDR3 is built from 14 residues. The germline gives CDR1 SGHRS, CDR2 YFSETQ. CDR3 sequence: CASSYSDLSYEQYF.

The chain is built from TRBV24-1 and TRBJ2-1. Germline CDR1 and CDR2: KGHDR and SFDVKD. The CDR3 extends over 14 amino acids. The CDR3: CATSDLVGYNEQFF.